This T cell receptor beta chain was captured by sequencing in a study of T cell responses to AZD1222 COVID-19 vaccine (dated by TCRdb to 2020 to 2023). For context, the study as a whole: AZD1222 recipients whose second dose came at about 4 weeks and those whose second dose came at about 12 weeks were combined into one group, since spike-specific TCR depth and breadth did not differ between the two schedules. TCR sequencing covered roughly 230 trial participants: 207 given two doses of AZD1222 and 26 given two doses of MenACWY control vaccine. Enrollment into the trials was organized by age into subgroups of 18-55, 56-69 and 70-plus years, and those subgroups contained around 150, 28 and 57 TCR-sequenced participants, respectively. What the study reported, not specific to this receptor: Participants were mostly white British, with more females than males. The authors suggested clonal diversity may have been underestimated. Reportedly, almost half of the unique spike-specific TCRs recognized epitopes lying outside the regions that are mutated in the B.1.351 and B.1.1.7 variants. CD4 TCRs associated with the vaccine covered the entire spike protein, and the dominant responses were in regions 160-218 and 743-854. Conclusions about previously exposed vaccinees are limited because only six or seven AZD1222 recipients were SARS-CoV-2 seropositive at baseline. In the small 56-69-year group, the increase in depth fell short of significance, most likely because of low power. A significant rise in spike-specific TCR breadth and depth was observed after two AZD1222 doses relative to day 0 and relative to MenACWY recipients. Because no samples from the day 14 peak response were available, repertoires could be characterized only after the peak T cell response.

Remarks on this clone: Its antigen is still unknown. No clone much larger than this one lies a single base away; base qualities are absent.

Sample time point, as interpreted from the label and publication: baseline before first vaccination. Vaccinee samples came from UK trials COV001 and COV002, including a single-blind randomized controlled phase 2/3 trial of AZD1222 (ChAdOx1 nCoV-19) in healthy adults. For TCRbeta chain sequencing, PBMC samples were collected from trial participants at day 0 and at day 28 after the second dose. The CDR3 regions of human TCRbeta chains were analyzed by immunosequencing. The authors processed their data as follows. TCRs in the repertoires were compared against a reference library of SARS-CoV-2-specific TCRs that had been generated with the MIRA antigen-specificity platform. Breadth was defined as the fraction of unique TCRs that were SARS-CoV-2-associated, and depth was defined as the fraction of total T cells that were SARS-CoV-2-associated. Using the MIRA data, each spike-specific TCR was mapped to the spike region that the TCR reacts to and placed in a CD4 or CD8 class. Log10-transformed breadth and depth values were compared by one-way ANOVA with Sidak's multiple comparisons tests. TCRdb re-hosts the immuneACCESS table, in-frame sequences only. Its copies lack some clones; in the studies checked, an unresolved V gene accounts for under half of them, and the cause for the rest is not known. V and J calls and clone size are as listed in that table; D and trimming were resolved from the DNA. In this sample the table shows around 180,000 clones, roughly nine tenths of which occur a single time. The top ten clonotypes cover 2% to 3% of the sample.

Reading the germline V gene gives CDR1 MDHEN and CDR2 SYDVKM. Including the terminal cysteine and phenylalanine, the CDR3 comprises 13 residues. The kept DNA is CDR3 alone, 39 bases in frame from the first base. Trimming leaves V shorter by 5 bases and J shorter by 4 bases, with the junction holding 3 bases beyond the gene matches. This TCR derives from an adult in good health. The chain is encoded by TRBV28 joined to TRBJ1-2; the junction holds 8 bases that match TRBD1. The sequenced sample was peripheral blood, obtained on day 0 of AZD1222 vaccination. The CDR3 region: CASSPGTGYGYTF. Here is the DNA: TGTGCCAGCAGTCCTGGGACAGGCTATGGCTACACCTTC.